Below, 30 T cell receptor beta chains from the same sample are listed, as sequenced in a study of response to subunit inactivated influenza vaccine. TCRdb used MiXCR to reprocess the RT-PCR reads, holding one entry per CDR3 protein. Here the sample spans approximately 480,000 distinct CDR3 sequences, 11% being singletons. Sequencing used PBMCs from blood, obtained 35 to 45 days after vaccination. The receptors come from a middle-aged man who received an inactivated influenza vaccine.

CDR3 sequence: CASSFASNYGYTF. CDR3 bases: TGTGCCAGCAGTTTTGCCTCGAACTATGGCTACACCTTC. The chain is built from TRBV12-3 or TRBV12-4 and TRBJ1-2; D unresolved. Trimming took 3 bases from V and 2 from J, leaving 7 bases between them. The CDR3 runs to 13 residues.

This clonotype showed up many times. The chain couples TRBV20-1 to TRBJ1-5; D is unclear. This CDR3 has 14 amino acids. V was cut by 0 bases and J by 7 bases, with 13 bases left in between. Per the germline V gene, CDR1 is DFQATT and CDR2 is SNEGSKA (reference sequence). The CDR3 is CSARDLVSGQPQHF. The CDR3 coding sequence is TGCAGTGCTAGAGATCTGGTATCCGGCCAGCCCCAGCATTTT.

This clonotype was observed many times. CDR3 DNA sequence: TGCAGTGCTAGTCTTCGGGCCCAAAGGAATAATTCACCCCTCCACTTT. As protein: CSASLRAQRNNSPLHF. V gene TRBV20-1 combines with J gene TRBJ1-6; D ambiguous. Germline assignment: CDR1 DFQATT and CDR2 SNEGSKA (reference sequence). This CDR3 comprises 16 residues. V was clipped by 3 bases and J by 5 bases, with 17 bases between them.

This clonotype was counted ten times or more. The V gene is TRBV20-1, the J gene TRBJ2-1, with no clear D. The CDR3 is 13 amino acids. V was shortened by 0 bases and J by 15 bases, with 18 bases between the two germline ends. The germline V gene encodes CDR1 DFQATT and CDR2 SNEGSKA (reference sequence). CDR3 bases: TGCAGTGCTAGAGATTTTGAATCTTTATTCGCGTTCTTC. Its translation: CSARDFESLFAFF.

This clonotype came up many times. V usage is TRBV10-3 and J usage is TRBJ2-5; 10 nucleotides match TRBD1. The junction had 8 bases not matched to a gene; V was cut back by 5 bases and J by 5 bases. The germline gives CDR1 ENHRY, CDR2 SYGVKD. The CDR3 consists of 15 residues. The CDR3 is CAISTDRGLMETQYF. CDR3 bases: TGTGCCATCAGTACCGACAGGGGGCTGATGGAGACCCAGTACTTC.

The CDR3 bases are TGCAGTGCTCCGACTGTACCGAAATACGAGCAGTACTTC. Translating it yields CSAPTVPKYEQYF. The gene calls are TRBV20-1 and TRBJ2-7; D is unresolved. The CDR3 has 13 amino acids. Trimming removed 5 bases at V and 4 bases at J, with 15 bases between. The V gene's germline CDR1 is DFQATT and CDR2 SNEGSKA (reference sequence).

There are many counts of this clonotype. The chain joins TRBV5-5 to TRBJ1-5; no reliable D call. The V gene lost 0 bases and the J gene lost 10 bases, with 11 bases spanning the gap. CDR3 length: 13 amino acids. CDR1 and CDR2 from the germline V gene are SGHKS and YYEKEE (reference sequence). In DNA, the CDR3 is TGTGCCAGCAGCTTGGAGCTGGGCCATCCCCAGCATTTT. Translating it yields CASSLELGHPQHF. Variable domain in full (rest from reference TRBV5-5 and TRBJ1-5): DAGVTQSPTHLIKTRGQQVTLRCSPISGHKSVSWYQQVLGQGPQFIFQYYEKEERGRGNFPDRFSARQFPNYSSELNVNALLLGDSALYLCASSLELGHPQHFGDGTRLSIL.

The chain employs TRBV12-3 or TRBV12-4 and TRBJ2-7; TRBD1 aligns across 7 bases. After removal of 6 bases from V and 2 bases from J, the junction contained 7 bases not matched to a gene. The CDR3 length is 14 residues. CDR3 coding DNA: TGTGCCAGCAGCCGAACAGGGGACCCCTACGAGCAGTACTTC. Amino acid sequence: CASSRTGDPYEQYF.

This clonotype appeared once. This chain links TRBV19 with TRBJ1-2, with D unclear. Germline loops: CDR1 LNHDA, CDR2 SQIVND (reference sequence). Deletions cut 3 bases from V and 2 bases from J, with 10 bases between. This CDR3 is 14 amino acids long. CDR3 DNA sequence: TGTGCCAGTAGTATGTTCACGGGGAACTATGGCTACACCTTC. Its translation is CASSMFTGNYGYTF.

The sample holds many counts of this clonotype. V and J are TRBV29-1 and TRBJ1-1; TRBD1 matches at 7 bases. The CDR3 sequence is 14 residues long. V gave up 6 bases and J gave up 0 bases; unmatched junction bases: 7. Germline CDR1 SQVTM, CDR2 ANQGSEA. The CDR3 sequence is CSVLGQLLNTEAFF. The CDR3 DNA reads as TGCAGCGTCCTGGGACAGCTTTTGAACACTGAAGCTTTCTTT.

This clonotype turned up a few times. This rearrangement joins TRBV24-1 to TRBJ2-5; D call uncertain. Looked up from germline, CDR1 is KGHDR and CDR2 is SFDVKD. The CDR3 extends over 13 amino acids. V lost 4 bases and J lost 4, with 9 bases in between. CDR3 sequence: CATSEGIRETQYF. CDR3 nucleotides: TGTGCCACCAGTGAGGGGATACGAGAGACCCAGTACTTC.

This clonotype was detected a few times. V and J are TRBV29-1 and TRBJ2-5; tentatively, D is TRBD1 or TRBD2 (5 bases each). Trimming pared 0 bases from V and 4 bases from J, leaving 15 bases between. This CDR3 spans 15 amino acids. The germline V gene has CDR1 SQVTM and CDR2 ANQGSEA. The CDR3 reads CSVEEMRNGGETQYF. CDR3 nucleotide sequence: TGCAGCGTTGAAGAAATGAGGAATGGGGGAGAGACCCAGTACTTC.

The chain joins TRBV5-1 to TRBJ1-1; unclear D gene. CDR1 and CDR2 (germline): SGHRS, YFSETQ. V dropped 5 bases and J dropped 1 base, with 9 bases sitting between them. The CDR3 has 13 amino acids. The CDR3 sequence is CASREQPNTEAFF. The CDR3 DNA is TGCGCCAGCAGGGAGCAACCGAACACTGAAGCTTTCTTT.

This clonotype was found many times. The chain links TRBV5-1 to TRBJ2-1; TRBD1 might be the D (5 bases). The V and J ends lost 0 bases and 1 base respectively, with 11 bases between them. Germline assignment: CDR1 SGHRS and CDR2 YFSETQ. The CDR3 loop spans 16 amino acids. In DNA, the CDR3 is TGCGCCAGCAGCTTGGGCGGTAGGGGTTCCTACAATGAGCAGTTCTTC. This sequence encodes CASSLGGRGSYNEQFF.

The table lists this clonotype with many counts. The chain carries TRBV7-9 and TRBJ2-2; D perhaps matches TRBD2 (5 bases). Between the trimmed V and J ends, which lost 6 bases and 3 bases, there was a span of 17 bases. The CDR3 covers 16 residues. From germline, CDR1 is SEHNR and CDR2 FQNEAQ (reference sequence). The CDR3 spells CASRPPLRRDTGELFF. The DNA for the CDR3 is TGTGCCAGCAGGCCTCCCCTCCGGCGGGACACCGGGGAGCTGTTTTTT.

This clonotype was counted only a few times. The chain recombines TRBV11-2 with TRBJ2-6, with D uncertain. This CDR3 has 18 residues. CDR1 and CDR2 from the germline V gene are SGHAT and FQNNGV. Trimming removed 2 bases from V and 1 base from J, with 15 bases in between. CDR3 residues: CASSLWVSGTSGANVLTF. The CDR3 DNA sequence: TGTGCCAGCAGCTTATGGGTCTCGGGTACATCTGGGGCCAACGTCCTGACTTTC.

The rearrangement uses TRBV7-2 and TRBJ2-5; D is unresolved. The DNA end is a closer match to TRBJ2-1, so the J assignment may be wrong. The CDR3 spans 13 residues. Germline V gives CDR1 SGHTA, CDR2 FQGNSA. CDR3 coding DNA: TGTGCCAGCAGCCGAGGACCAGAAGAGACCCAGTTCTTC. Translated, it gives CASSRGPEETQFF.

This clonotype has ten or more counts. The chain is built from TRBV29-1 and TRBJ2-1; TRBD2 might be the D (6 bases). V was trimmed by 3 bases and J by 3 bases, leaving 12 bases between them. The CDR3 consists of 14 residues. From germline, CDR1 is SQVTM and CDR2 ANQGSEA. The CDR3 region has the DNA TGCAGCGTTGATGATCGGGGGAACTACAATGAGCAGTTCTTC. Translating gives CSVDDRGNYNEQFF.

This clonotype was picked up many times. The CDR3: CSAIHRAFNEKLFF. In DNA, the CDR3 is TGCAGTGCTATCCACAGAGCTTTTAATGAAAAACTGTTTTTT. The rearrangement links TRBV20-1 to TRBJ1-4, with D uncertain. Germline V gene sequence: CDR1 DFQATT, CDR2 SNEGSKA (reference sequence). V was clipped by 4 bases and J by 4 bases, with 13 bases between them. The CDR3 is 14 residues long.

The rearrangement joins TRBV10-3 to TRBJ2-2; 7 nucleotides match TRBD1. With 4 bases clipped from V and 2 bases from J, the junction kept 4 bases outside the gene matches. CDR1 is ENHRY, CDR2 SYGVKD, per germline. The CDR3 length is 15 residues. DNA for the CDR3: TGTGCCATCAGTGGGGGGACAGATAACACCGGGGAGCTGTTTTTT. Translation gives CAISGGTDNTGELFF.

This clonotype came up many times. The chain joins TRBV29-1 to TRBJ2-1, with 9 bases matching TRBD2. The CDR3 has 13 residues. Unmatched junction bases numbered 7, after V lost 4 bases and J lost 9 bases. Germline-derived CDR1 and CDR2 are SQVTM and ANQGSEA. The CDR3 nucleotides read TGCAGCGTTGGGTTAGCGGGAGCTACTGAGCAGTTCTTC. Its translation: CSVGLAGATEQFF.

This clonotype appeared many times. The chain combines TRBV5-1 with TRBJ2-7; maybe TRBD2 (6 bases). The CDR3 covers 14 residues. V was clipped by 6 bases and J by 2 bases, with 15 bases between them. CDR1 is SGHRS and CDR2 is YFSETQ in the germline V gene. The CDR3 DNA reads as TGCGCCAGCATGCGCGGGGATTCAACCTACGAGCAGTACTTC. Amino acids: CASMRGDSTYEQYF. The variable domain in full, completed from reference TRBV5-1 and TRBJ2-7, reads KAGVTQTPRYLIKTRGQQVTLSCSPISGHRSVSWYQQTPGQGLQFLFEYFSETQRNKGNFPGRFSGRQFSNSRSEMNVSTLELGDSALYLCASMRGDSTYEQYFGPGTRLTVT.

The CDR3 sequence: CASSLGGATGLVNIQYF. CDR3 nucleotide sequence: TGCGCCAGCAGCTTGGGAGGGGCTACGGGATTAGTAAACATTCAGTACTTC. This chain links TRBV5-1 with TRBJ2-4; the D gene could be TRBD1 or TRBD2 (5 bases each). V was trimmed by 0 bases and J by 6 bases, leaving 19 bases between them. The CDR3 spans 17 residues. CDR1 is SGHRS and CDR2 is YFSETQ in the germline V gene.

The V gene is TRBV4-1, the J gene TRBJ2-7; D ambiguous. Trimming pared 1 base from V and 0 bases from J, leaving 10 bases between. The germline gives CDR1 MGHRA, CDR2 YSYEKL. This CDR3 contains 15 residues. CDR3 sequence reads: CASSQAPLSSYEQYF. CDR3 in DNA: TGCGCCAGCAGCCAAGCCCCACTGAGCTCCTACGAGCAGTACTTC.

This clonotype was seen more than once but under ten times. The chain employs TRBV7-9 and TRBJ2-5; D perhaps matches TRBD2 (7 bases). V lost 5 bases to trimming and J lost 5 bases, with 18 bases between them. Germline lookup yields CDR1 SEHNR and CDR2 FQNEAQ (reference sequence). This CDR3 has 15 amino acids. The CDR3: CASSRGGGAVETQYF. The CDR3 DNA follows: TGTGCCAGCAGCCGAGGGGGGGGCGCGGTGGAGACCCAGTACTTC.

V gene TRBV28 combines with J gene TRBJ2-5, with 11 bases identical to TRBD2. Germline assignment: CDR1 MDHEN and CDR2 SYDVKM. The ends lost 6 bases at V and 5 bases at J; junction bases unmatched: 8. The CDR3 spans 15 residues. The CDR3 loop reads CASSHPLAGVETQYF. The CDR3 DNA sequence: TGTGCCAGCAGCCATCCACTAGCGGGGGTCGAGACCCAGTACTTC.

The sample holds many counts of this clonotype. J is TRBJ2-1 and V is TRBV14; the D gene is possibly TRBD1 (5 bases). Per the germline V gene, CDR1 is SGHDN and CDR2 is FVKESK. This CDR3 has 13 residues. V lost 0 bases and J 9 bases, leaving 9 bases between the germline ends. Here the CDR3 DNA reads TGTGCCAGCAGCCAAGATCGGCAGGGTGAGCAGTTCTTC. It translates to CASSQDRQGEQFF.

In DNA, the CDR3 is TGTGCCAGCAGTTCCATCGTGGGCACCGGGGAGCTGTTTTTT. It yields the protein CASSSIVGTGELFF. The chain has TRBV14 and TRBJ2-2; D uncertain. Germline CDR1 is SGHDN and CDR2 is FVKESK. The CDR3 has 14 amino acids. V was shortened by 6 bases and J by 4 bases, with 12 bases between the two germline ends.

The CDR3 bases are TGCAGTGCTGAGGGACGGGGGGGTCCAGATACGCAGTATTTT. Its protein is CSAEGRGGPDTQYF. V and J are TRBV20-1 and TRBJ2-3; 8 nucleotides agree with TRBD2. CDR3 size: 14 residues. V lost 5 bases to trimming and J lost 4 bases; unmatched junction nucleotides: 8. Germline CDR1 DFQATT, CDR2 SNEGSKA (reference sequence).

CDR3 nucleotides: TGTGCCAGCAGCCAGGGGACGGTTGCAACTAATGAAAAACTGTTTTTT. This gives the protein CASSQGTVATNEKLFF. The chain has TRBV4-2 and TRBJ1-4; D is perhaps TRBD1 (5 bases). This CDR3 is built from 16 residues. Germline loops: CDR1 LGHNA, CDR2 YNFKEQ. V lost 3 bases and J 0 bases, leaving 11 bases between the germline ends.